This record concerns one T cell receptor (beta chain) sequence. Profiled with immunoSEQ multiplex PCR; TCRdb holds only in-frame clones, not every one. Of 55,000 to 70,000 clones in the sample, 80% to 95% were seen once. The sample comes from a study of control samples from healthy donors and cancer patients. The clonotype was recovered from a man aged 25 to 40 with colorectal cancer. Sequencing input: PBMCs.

The CDR3 DNA follows: TGTGCCAGCAGCTCACGGACAGGAGTCAACTATGGCTACACCTTC. It yields the protein CASSSRTGVNYGYTF. This chain links TRBV5-4 with TRBJ1-2; 7 bases line up with TRBD1. This CDR3 has 15 residues. CDR1 and CDR2 (germline): SGHNT, YYREEE (reference sequence). The trim removed 3 bases at V and 2 bases at J, leaving 7 bases unmatched.